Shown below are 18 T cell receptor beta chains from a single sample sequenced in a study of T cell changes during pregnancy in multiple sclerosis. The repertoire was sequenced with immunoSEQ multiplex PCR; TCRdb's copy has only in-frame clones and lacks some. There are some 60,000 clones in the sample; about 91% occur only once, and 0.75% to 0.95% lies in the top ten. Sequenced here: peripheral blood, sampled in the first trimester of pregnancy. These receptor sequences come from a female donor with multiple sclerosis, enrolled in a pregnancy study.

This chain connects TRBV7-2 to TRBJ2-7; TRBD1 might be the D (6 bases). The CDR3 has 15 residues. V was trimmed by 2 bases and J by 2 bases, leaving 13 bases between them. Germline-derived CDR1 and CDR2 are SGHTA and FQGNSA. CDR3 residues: CASSLYPGHPYEQYF. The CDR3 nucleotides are TGTGCCAGCAGCTTATACCCGGGACATCCCTACGAGCAGTACTTC.

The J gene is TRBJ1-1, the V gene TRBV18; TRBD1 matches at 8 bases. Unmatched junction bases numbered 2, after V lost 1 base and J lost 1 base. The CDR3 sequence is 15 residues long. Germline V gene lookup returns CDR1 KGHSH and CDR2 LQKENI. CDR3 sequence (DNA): TGTGCCAGCTCACCACAAGGACAGGGGAACACTGAAGCTTTCTTT. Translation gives CASSPQGQGNTEAFF.

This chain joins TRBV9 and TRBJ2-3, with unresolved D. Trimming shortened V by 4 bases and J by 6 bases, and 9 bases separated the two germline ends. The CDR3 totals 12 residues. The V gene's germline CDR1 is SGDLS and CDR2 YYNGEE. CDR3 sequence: CASSPSGDTQYF. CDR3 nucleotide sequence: TGTGCCAGCAGCCCCTCCGGGGATACGCAGTATTTT.

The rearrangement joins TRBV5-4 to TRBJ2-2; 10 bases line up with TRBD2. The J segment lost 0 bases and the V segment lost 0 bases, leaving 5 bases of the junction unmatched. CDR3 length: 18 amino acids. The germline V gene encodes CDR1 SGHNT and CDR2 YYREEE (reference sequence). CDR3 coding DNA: TGTGCCAGCAGCTTGGGGGGTAGCGGGGGGACGAACACCGGGGAGCTGTTTTTT. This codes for CASSLGGSGGTNTGELFF.

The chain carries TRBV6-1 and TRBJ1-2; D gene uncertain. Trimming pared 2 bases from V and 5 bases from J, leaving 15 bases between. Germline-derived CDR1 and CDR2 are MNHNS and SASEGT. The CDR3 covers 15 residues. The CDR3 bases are TGTGCCAGCAGTGAATCCTCGGGAGGTCCTTATGGCTACACCTTC. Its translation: CASSESSGGPYGYTF.

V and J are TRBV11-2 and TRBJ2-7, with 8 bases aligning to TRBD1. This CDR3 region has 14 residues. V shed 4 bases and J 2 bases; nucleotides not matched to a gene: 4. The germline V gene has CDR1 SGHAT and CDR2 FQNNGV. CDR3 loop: CASSSDRVAYEQYF. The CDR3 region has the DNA TGTGCCAGCAGCTCGGACAGGGTTGCCTACGAGCAGTACTTC.

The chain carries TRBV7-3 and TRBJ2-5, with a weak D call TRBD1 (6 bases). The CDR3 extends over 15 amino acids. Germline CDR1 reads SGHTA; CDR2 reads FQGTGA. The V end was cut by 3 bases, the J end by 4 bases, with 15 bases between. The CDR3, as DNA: TGTGCCAGCAGCTTCGGGGACACCGGAATAGAGACCCAGTACTTC. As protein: CASSFGDTGIETQYF.

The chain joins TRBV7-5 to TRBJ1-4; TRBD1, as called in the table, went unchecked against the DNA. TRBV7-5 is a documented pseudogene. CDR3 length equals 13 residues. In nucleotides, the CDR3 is TGTGCCATACGGACAGGGAATAATGAAAAACTGTTTTTT. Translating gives CAIRTGNNEKLFF.

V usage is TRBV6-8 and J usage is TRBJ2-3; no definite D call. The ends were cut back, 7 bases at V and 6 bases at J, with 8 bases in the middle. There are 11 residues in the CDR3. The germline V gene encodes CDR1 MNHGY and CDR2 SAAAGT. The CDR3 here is CASTARDTQYF. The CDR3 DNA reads TGTGCCAGCACCGCCCGGGATACGCAGTATTTT.

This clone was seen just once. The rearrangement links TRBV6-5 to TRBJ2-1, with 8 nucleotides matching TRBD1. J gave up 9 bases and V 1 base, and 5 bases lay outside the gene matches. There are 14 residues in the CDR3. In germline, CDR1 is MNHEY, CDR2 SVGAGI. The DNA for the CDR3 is TGTGCCAGCAGTTACTTGACAGGGGTGGGTGAGCAGTTCTTC. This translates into CASSYLTGVGEQFF.

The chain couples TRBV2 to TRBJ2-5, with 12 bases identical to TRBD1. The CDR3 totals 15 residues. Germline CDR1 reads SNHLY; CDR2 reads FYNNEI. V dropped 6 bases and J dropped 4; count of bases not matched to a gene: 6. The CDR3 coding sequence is TGTGCCAGCAGGGGGGGACAGGGGGCCGGAGAGACCCAGTACTTC. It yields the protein CASRGGQGAGETQYF.

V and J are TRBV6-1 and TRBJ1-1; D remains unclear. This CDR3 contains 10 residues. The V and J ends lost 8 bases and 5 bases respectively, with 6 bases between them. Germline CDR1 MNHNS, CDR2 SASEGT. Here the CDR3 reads CASHFTEAFF. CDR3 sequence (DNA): TGTGCCAGCCACTTTACTGAAGCTTTCTTT.

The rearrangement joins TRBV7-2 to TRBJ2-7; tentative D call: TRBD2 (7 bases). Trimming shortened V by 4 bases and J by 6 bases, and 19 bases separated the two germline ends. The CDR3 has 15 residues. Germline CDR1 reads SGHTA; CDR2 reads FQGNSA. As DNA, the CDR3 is TGTGCCAGCAGCTACCGAGGGGGGGCAGTGGGCGAGCAGTACTTC. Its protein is CASSYRGGAVGEQYF.

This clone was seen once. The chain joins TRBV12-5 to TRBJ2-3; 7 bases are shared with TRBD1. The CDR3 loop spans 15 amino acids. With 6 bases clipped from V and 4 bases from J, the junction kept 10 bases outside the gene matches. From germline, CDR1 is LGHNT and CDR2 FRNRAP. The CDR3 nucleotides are TGTGCTAGTGGGCTCGGGACAGTCTTGGCAGATACGCAGTATTTT. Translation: CASGLGTVLADTQYF. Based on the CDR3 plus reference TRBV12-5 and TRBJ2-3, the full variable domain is DARVTQTPRHKVTEMGQEVTMRCQPILGHNTVFWYRQTMMQGLELLAYFRNRAPLDDSGMPKDRFSAEMPDATLATLKIQPSEPRDSAVYFCASGLGTVLADTQYFGPGTRLTVL.

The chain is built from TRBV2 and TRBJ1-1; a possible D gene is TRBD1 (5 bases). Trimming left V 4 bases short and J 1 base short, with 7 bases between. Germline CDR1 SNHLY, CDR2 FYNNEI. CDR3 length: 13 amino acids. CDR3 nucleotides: TGTGCCAGCAGTGTCCAGGGGAACACTGAAGCTTTCTTT. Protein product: CASSVQGNTEAFF.

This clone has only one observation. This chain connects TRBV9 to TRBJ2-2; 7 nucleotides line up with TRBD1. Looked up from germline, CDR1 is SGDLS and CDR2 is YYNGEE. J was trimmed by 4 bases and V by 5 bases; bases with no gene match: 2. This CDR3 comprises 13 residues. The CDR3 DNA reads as TGTGCCAGCAGAGACAGGGCCACCGGGGAGCTGTTTTTT. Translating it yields CASRDRATGELFF.

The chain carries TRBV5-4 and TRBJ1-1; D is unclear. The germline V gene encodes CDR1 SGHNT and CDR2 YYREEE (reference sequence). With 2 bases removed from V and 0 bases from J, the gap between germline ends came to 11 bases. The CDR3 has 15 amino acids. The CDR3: CASSLAGVMNTEAFF. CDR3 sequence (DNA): TGTGCCAGCAGCTTAGCCGGGGTCATGAACACTGAAGCTTTCTTT.

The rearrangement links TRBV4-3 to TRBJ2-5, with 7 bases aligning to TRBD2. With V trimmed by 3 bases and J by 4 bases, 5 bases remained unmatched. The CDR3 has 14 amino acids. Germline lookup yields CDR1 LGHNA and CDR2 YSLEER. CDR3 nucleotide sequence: TGCGCCAGCAGCCATGGACTAGAGGCAGAGACCCAGTACTTC. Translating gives CASSHGLEAETQYF.